This T cell receptor beta chain was identified in a study of cytomegalovirus exposure and HLA in healthy donors. Study observations and caveats: A link between a missense DCLRE1C variant and TCR beta V- and J-gene trimming emerged from a later analysis.

V dropped 6 bases and J dropped 2 bases, with 11 bases sitting between them. From germline, CDR1 is MNHEY and CDR2 SMNVEV (reference sequence). This CDR3 spans 13 amino acids. Use of 60 Vbeta and 13 Jbeta primers characterized the PCR. The method was immunoSEQ multiplex PCR; TCRdb's version includes in-frame clones alone and lacks a portion of them. The data contain about 200,000 clones, approximately 70% of them seen just once; the ten biggest clones take up 2.5% to 3%. A note on this clone: Its specificity is unknown. Additional DNA sequences in this sample encode the identical CDR3.

This receptor was obtained from a man aged 35 to 55 in good health and CMV-seropositive. This chain joins TRBV27 and TRBJ2-7; a possible D gene is TRBD2 (7 bases). The sequencing sample was made of PBMCs. The CDR3 DNA is TGTGCCAGCAGCCTCGGGGGGCCCTACGAGCAGTACTTC. This codes for CASSLGGPYEQYF.